This TCR beta chain was captured by sequencing in a study of cytomegalovirus exposure and HLA in healthy donors. Study-level results: There were some V segments, including TRBV6-2 and TRBV6-3, excluded as indistinguishable.

Germline V gene data show CDR1 as MNHEY and CDR2 as SMNVEV (reference sequence). The CDR3 runs to 16 residues. The V gene lost 5 bases and the J gene lost 7 bases, with 23 bases spanning the gap. 13 Jbeta primers and 60 Vbeta primers were used for the PCR. Clones were read by immunoSEQ multiplex PCR, and TCRdb kept only the in-frame ones, dropping some. This sample carries some 160,000 clones, roughly 77% of them seen once, and the ten largest clones take around 2.2%. As regards this clone: The target antigen is unknown.

This clonotype originated in a man aged 50-59 years in good health and CMV-seropositive. The chain couples TRBV27 to TRBJ1-1, with TRBD1 as a possible D gene (6 bases). Sequenced material: PBMCs. The CDR3 region has the DNA TGTGCCAGCAGTGGCCCCACAGGGACCCCAGCCGGTGAAGCTTTCTTT. Translating gives CASSGPTGTPAGEAFF.